This T cell receptor beta chain was captured by sequencing in a study of cytomegalovirus exposure and HLA in healthy donors. PCR employed 60 Vbeta and 13 Jbeta primers. Sequencing used immunoSEQ multiplex PCR; TCRdb keeps in-frame clones, though not all of them. The sample has over 150,000 clones; more than 60% are singletons. V was pared by 4 bases and J by 3 bases, with 9 bases of the junction left unmatched. Germline lookup yields CDR1 SGHRS and CDR2 YFSETQ. CDR3 length equals 15 residues. V usage is TRBV5-1 and J usage is TRBJ2-7, with 8 bases matching TRBD2. Input material: PBMCs. This TCR came from a woman aged 55 to 70 in good health and CMV-seropositive. The CDR3 sequence: CASSLYGTSGYEQYF. CDR3 coding DNA: TGCGCCAGCAGCCTTTACGGGACTAGTGGCTACGAGCAGTACTTC.